The clone carrying this T cell receptor (beta chain) was observed a few times. Its antigen is undetermined. This sample is drawn from a study of naive and memory T cell subsets. The beta constant-region primer was an equimolar mix of two oligonucleotides covering TRBC1 and TRBC2. Four rounds of PCR amplified the ligated cDNA using nested alpha and beta constant-region primers plus SP2. TCRdb passed the UMI-ligation and nested PCR reads through MiXCR, listing each CDR3 protein once. The sample records over 100,000 distinct CDR3 sequences, around a third being singletons. CDR3 length equals 15 residues. Germline V gene data show CDR1 as SGHVS and CDR2 as FQNEAQ. Trimming took 5 bases from V and 1 from J; bases not matched to a gene: 8. CMV status came from CD4+ T cell IFNgamma after overnight CMV lysate stimulation of fresh PBMCs. Four subsets defined by CD45RA and CD27 were sorted after CD3, CD4, CD8 and live/dead staining.

Overall study findings and caveats: Naive and memory subsets had different power law exponents for TCR abundance. Over 90% of naive TCR sequences appeared only once after error correction, unlike memory subsets.

The gene calls are TRBV7-8 and TRBJ2-7, with 7 bases that match TRBD2. This clonotype originated in a human donor in good health. The source material was central memory CD4+ T cells from blood. The CDR3 loop reads CASSSSGIGSYEQYF. Written as DNA, the CDR3 is TGTGCCAGCAGCAGCAGCGGGATTGGATCCTACGAGCAGTACTTC.